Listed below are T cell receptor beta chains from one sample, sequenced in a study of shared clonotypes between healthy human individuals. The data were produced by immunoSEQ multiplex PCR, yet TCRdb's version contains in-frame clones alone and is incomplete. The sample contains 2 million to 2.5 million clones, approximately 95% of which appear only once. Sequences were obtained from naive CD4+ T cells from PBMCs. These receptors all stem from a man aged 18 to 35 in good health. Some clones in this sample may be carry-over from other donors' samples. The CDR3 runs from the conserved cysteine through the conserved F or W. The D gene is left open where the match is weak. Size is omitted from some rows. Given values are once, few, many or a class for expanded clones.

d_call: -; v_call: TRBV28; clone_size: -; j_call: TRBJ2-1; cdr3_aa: CASRPGGLVRPQFF; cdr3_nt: TGTGCCAGCAGGCCAGGGGGACTAGTCCGTCCCCAGTTCTTC
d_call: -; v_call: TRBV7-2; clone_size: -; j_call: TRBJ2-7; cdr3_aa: CASSLAEEPGYEQYF; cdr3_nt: TGTGCCAGCAGCTTAGCGGAGGAACCGGGCTACGAGCAGTACTTC
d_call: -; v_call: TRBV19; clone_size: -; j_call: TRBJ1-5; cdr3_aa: CASSSRGPQPQHF; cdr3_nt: TGTGCCAGTAGTTCCAGGGGCCCACAGCCCCAGCATTTT
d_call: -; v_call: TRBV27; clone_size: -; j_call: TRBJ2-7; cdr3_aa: CASSPGRTSYEQYF; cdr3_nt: TGTGCCAGCAGTCCAGGCCGGACATCCTACGAGCAGTACTTC
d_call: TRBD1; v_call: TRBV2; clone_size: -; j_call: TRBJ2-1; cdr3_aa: CASSEFGITGVRDEQFF; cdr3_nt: TGTGCCAGCAGTGAATTTGGTATAACAGGGGTGAGAGATGAGCAGTTCTTC
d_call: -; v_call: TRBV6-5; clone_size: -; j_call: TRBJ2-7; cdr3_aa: CASSYILGNTYEQYF; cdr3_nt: TGTGCCAGCAGTTACATCCTCGGCAACACATACGAGCAGTACTTC
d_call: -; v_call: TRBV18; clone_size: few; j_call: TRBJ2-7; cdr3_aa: CASTDRSSYEQYF; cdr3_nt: TGTGCCAGCACGGACCGAAGCTCCTACGAGCAGTACTTC
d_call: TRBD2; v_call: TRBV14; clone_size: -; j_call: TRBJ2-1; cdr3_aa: CASSLRGGRGNEQFF; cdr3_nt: TGTGCCAGCAGCCTTCGGGGGGGGCGCGGTAATGAGCAGTTCTTC
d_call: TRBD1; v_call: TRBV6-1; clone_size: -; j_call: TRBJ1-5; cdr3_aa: CASSEQGALPNQPQHF; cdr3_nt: TGTGCCAGCAGTGAACAGGGGGCGCTCCCTAATCAGCCCCAGCATTTT
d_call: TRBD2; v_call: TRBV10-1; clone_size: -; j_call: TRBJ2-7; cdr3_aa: CASSDHPSGHSYEQYF; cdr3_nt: TGCGCCAGCAGTGATCATCCTAGCGGCCACTCCTACGAGCAGTACTTC
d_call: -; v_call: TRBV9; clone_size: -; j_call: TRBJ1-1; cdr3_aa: CASSFSQWAGTEAFF; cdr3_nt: TGTGCCAGCAGCTTCTCGCAGTGGGCGGGGACTGAAGCTTTCTTT
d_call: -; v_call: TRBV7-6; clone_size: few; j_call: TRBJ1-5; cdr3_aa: CASSLGRGNQPQHF; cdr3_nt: TGTGCCAGCAGCTTGGGTCGGGGCAATCAGCCCCAGCATTTT
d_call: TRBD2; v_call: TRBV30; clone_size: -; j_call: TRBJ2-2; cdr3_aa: CAWKEGGLAGVSTGELFF; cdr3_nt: TGTGCCTGGAAGGAGGGGGGACTAGCGGGAGTGAGTACCGGGGAGCTGTTTTTT
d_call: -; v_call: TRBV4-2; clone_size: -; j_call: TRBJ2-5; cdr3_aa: CASSRNRGGEFETQYF; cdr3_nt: TGTGCCAGCAGCCGAAATCGGGGAGGCGAATTCGAGACCCAGTACTTC
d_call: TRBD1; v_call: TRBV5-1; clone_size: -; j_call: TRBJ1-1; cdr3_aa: CASSLVRTGDTEAFF; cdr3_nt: TGCGCCAGCAGCTTGGTCCGGACAGGGGACACTGAAGCTTTCTTT
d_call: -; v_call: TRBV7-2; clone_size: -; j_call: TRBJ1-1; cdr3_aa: CASSPFGPPNTEAFF; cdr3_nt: TGTGCCAGCAGCCCCTTCGGACCTCCGAACACTGAAGCTTTCTTT
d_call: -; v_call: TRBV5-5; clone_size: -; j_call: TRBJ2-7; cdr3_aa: CASSPAYEQYF; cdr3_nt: TGTGCCAGCAGCCCCGCCTACGAGCAGTACTTC
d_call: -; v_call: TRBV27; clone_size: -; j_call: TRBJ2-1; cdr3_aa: CASRAPPNNEQFF; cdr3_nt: TGTGCCAGCAGAGCTCCTCCCAACAATGAGCAGTTCTTC
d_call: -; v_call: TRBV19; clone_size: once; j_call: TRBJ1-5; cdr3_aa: CASSAQQERRIKPQHF; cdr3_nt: TGTGCCAGTAGTGCCCAACAGGAGAGGAGGATAAAGCCCCAGCATTTT
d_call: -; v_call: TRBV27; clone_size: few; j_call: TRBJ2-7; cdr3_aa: CASSPRTVVAYEQYF; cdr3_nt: TGTGCCAGCAGTCCACGGACAGTCGTGGCGTACGAGCAGTACTTC
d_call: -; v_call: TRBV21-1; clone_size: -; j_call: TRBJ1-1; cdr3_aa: CASSKWPRQRVLMNTEAFF; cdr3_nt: TGTGCCAGCAGCAAATGGCCCCGTCAGCGGGTCCTCATGAACACTGAAGCTTTCTTT
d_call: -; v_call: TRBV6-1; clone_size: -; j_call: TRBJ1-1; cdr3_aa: CASTGTGNTEAFF; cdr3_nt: TGTGCCAGCACTGGGACGGGGAACACTGAAGCTTTCTTT
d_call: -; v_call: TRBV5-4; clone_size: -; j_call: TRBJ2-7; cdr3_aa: CASSSTLTGPSTLEYF; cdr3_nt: TGTGCCAGCAGCTCGACTCTGACAGGCCCATCGACGTTGGAGTACTTC
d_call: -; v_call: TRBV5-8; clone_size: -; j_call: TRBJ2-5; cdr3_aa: CASSLDVRPQYF; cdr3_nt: TGTGCCAGCAGCTTGGATGTGAGGCCCCAGTACTTC
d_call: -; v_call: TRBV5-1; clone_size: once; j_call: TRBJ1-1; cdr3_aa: CASSFTESTEAFF; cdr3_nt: TGCGCCAGCAGCTTCACGGAGAGCACTGAAGCTTTCTTT
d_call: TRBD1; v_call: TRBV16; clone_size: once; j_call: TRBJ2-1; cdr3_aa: CASSQGRGSSYNEQFF; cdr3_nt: TGTGCCAGCAGCCAAGGCAGGGGGAGCTCCTACAATGAGCAGTTCTTC
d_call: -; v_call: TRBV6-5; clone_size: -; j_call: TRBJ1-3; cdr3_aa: CASSPRTSGNTIYF; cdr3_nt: TGTGCCAGCAGTCCGAGGACGTCTGGAAACACCATATATTTT
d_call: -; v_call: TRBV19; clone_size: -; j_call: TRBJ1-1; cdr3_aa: CARDRIEAFF; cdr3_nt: TGTGCCAGGGACCGGATTGAAGCTTTCTTT
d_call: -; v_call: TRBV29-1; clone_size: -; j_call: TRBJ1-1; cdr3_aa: CSVVWGMNTEAFF; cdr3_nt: TGCAGCGTTGTGTGGGGTATGAACACTGAAGCTTTCTTT
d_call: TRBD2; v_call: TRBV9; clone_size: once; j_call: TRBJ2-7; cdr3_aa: CASSGGVSYEQYF; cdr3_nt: TGTGCCAGCAGTGGGGGGGTATCCTACGAGCAGTACTTC
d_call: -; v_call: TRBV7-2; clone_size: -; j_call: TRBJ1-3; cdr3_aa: CASSPGGAGNTIYF; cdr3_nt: TGTGCCAGCAGCCCGGGGGGGGCTGGAAACACCATATATTTT
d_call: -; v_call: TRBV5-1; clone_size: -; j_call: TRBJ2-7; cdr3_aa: CASSPYDGYEQYF; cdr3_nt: TGCGCCAGCAGCCCCTACGACGGCTACGAGCAGTACTTC
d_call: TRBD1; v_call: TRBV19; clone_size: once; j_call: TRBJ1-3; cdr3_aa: CASSIAGTGPITIYF; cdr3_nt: TGTGCCAGTAGTATCGCTGGGACAGGTCCTATCACCATATATTTT
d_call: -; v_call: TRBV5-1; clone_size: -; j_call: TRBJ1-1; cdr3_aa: CASSFTLATEAFF; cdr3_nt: TGCGCCAGCAGCTTTACTTTAGCCACTGAAGCTTTCTTT
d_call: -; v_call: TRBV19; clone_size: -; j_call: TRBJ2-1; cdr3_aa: CASSLTSYNEQFF; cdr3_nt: TGTGCCAGTAGCCTGACAAGTTACAATGAGCAGTTCTTC
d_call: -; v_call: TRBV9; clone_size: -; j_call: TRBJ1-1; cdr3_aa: CASSVTGLNEAFF; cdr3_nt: TGTGCCAGCAGCGTAACAGGGCTCAATGAAGCTTTCTTT
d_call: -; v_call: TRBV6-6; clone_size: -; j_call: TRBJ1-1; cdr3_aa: CASRIIGGGQAFF; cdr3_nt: TGTGCCAGCAGAATCATTGGGGGGGGACAAGCTTTCTTT
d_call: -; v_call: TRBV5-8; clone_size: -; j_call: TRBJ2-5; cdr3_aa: CASSPMMASETQYF; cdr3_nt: TGTGCCAGCAGCCCTATGATGGCGTCGGAGACCCAGTACTTC
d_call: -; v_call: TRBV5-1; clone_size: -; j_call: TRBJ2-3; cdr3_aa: CASRLAPASTDTQYF; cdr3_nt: TGCGCCAGCCGGCTAGCGCCCGCTAGCACAGATACGCAGTATTTT
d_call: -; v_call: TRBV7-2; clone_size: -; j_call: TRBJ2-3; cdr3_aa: CASSFQNTDTQYF; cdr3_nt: TGTGCCAGCAGCTTCCAGAACACAGATACGCAGTATTTT
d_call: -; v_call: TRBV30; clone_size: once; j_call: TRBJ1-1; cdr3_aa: CAWSVGGFMNTEAFF; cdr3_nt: TGTGCCTGGAGTGTCGGCGGGTTCATGAACACTGAAGCTTTCTTT
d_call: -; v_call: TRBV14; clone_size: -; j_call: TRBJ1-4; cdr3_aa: CASSLRRDGDGGKLFF; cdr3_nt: TGTGCCAGCAGCCTTCGCCGGGACGGCGATGGGGGAAAACTGTTTTTT
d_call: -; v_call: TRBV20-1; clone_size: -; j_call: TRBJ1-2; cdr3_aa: CSARGRVGYTF; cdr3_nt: TGCAGTGCTAGGGGCAGGGTGGGCTACACCTTC
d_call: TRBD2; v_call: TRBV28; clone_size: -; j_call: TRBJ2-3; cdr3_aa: CASSYERGGSPITDTQYF; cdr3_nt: TGTGCCAGCAGTTACGAACGGGGCGGGAGCCCGATCACAGATACGCAGTATTTT
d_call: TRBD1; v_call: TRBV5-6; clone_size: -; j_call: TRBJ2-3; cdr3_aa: CASSTGQFTDTQYF; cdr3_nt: TGTGCCAGCAGCACGGGACAGTTCACAGATACGCAGTATTTT
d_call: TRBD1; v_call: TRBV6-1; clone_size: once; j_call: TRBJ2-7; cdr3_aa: CASITRQGTSYEQYF; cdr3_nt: TGTGCCAGCATCACACGACAGGGGACCTCCTACGAGCAGTACTTC
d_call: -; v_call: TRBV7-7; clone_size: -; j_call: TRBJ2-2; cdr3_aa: CASSAVTTGELFF; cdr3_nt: TGTGCCAGCAGCGCAGTGACCACCGGGGAGCTGTTTTTT
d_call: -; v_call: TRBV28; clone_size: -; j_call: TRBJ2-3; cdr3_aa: CASSLQATDTQYF; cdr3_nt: TGTGCCAGCAGTTTACAGGCGACAGATACGCAGTATTTT
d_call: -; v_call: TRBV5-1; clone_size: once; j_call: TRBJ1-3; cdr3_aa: CASSRESGNTIYF; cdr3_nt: TGCGCCAGCAGCCGGGAGTCTGGAAACACCATATATTTT
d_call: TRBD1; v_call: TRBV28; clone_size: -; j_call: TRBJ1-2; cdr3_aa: CASSQQGYYGYTF; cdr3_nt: TGTGCCAGCAGTCAACAGGGGTACTATGGCTACACCTTC
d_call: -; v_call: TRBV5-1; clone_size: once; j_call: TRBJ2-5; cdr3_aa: CASSLGLEEGETQYF; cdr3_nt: TGCGCCAGCAGCTTAGGGCTAGAGGAAGGAGAGACCCAGTACTTC
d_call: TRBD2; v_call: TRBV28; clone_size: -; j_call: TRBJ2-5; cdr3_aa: CASSFHRGLGRETQYF; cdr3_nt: TGTGCCAGCAGTTTCCACCGGGGACTAGGTCGCGAGACCCAGTACTTC
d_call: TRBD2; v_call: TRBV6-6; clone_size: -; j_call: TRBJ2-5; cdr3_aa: CASSSTSGGETQYF; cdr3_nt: TGTGCCAGCAGTTCGACTAGCGGGGGCGAGACCCAGTACTTC
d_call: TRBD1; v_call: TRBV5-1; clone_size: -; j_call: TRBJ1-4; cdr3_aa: CASSLGQGLDKLFF; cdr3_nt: TGCGCCAGCAGCCTGGGACAGGGATTAGACAAACTGTTTTTT